This T cell receptor beta chain originates from a study of vaccination effects on CD4 cells after COVID-19. Across the study: Post-vaccine sampling occurred a median 72 days after the second dose.

Comments on this clone: Its target is not known.

CDR1 is MNHEY, CDR2 SVGAGI, per germline. V was shortened by 6 bases and J by 12 bases, with 21 bases between the two germline ends. The CDR3 runs 14 residues. Study-wide findings and caveats: After vaccination, at late timepoints, clones induced by infection and by vaccine contracted markedly.

Before any sequencing was done, the ViraFEST assay used viral peptide pools to expand antigen-specific CD4+ T cells. Investigators separated out CD4+ T cells once around 9 days of culture had passed. Participants received two doses of either the BNT162b2 or mRNA-1273 vaccine. Peptides at around 9.9 ug/ml and IL-2 at about 10 IU/ml were added to a few million PBMC per well. Researchers swapped half the medium for IL-2 medium on both days 3 and 7. Here immunoSEQ multiplex PCR was the method, and the copy in TCRdb shows in-frame clones only, minus some. The data contain around 65,000 clones, roughly 72% of them singletons.

The source was CD4+ T cells from PBMCs cultured with HCoV-229E spike peptides, collected after COVID-19 vaccination. The receptor was derived from a human donor who received a COVID-19 vaccine. The chain couples TRBV6-5 to TRBJ2-1; the D gene is possibly TRBD1 (6 bases). CDR3 DNA sequence: TGTGCCAGCAGAAACCCCAGGGGCAGCGGCATGCAGTTCTTC. It yields the protein CASRNPRGSGMQFF.